Below, 7 T cell receptor beta chains from the same sample are listed, as sequenced in a study of Ad26.COV2.S vaccination and SARS-CoV-2 variants (dated by TCRdb to about 2021). The time point label of this sample denotes: individuals recovered from natural SARS-CoV-2 infection. Library preparation employed the immunoSEQ multiplex PCR assay. TCRdb provides this immuneACCESS table in a form limited to in-frame rearrangements. Some clones are lacking; in checked studies, under half of them reflect an unresolved V gene, and why the rest are absent is not known. Within this sample are 97,000 or so clones, with around 82% of them counted one time only. The ten biggest clones cover about 18% of the sample. Sequenced here: peripheral blood, sampled after recovery from COVID-19. These receptors all stem from a human donor who had recovered from COVID-19.

This rearrangement joins TRBV9 to TRBJ1-2, with 8 bases identical to TRBD1. There are 14 residues in the CDR3. Germline loops: CDR1 SGDLS, CDR2 YYNGEE. Trimming took 3 bases from V and 4 from J; bases not matched to a gene: 5. The CDR3 spells CASSASDRGYGYTF. The CDR3 DNA follows: TGTGCCAGCAGCGCCTCTGACAGGGGCTATGGCTACACCTTC. The full variable domain, completed using reference TRBV9 and TRBJ1-2, is DSGVTQTPKHLITATGQRVTLRCSPRSGDLSVYWYQQSLDQGLQFLIQYYNGEERAKGNILERFSAQQFPDLHSELNLSSLELGDSALYFCASSASDRGYGYTFGSGTRLTVV.

The chain recombines TRBV6-6 with TRBJ1-1, with D perhaps TRBD1 (6 bases). The ends were cut back, 10 bases at V and 3 bases at J, with 15 bases in the middle. This CDR3 contains 13 residues. Looked up from germline, CDR1 is MNHNY and CDR2 is SVGAGI (reference sequence). CDR3 sequence (DNA): TGTGCCATGGCAGAGACAGGATACACTGAAGCTTTCTTT. Translating gives CAMAETGYTEAFF.

The J gene is TRBJ1-5, the V gene TRBV6-2 or TRBV6-3, with 10 bases lining up with TRBD1. The CDR3 length is 15 residues. CDR1 and CDR2 (germline): MNHEY, SVGEGT. The V gene end was trimmed by 6 bases and the J gene end by 3 bases; junction bases not matched to a gene: 5. The CDR3: CASSTTGGYNQPQHF. In DNA, the CDR3 is TGTGCCAGCAGCACGACAGGGGGCTACAATCAGCCCCAGCATTTT.

The chain couples TRBV7-3 to TRBJ1-4; D gene ambiguous. V was shortened by 5 bases and J by 5 bases, with 9 bases between the two germline ends. Germline V CDR1 and CDR2: SGHTA, FQGTGA. This CDR3 is built from 13 residues. CDR3 DNA: TGTGCCAGCAGCCAAGACAACAATGAAAAACTGTTTTTT. Translating it yields CASSQDNNEKLFF.

This clone was detected only a few times. This chain links TRBV3-1 (or the pseudogene TRBV3-2) with TRBJ2-3; 10 bases agree with TRBD2. The germline V gene encodes CDR1 LGHDT and CDR2 YNNKEL (reference sequence). This CDR3 has 16 residues. Trimming cost V 4 bases and J 3 bases; bases outside gene matches: 7. CDR3 loop: CASSLKRGGGTDTQYF. CDR3 in DNA: TGTGCCAGCAGCCTCAAGCGGGGGGGCGGGACAGATACGCAGTATTTT.

The chain has TRBV11-2 and TRBJ2-3, with 10 bases aligning to TRBD2. Germline CDR1 is SGHAT and CDR2 is FQNNGV. The CDR3 is 16 residues long. With V trimmed by 5 bases and J by 0 bases, 5 bases remained unmatched. CDR3 amino acids: CASSPLSGGSTDTQYF. As DNA, the CDR3 is TGTGCCAGCAGCCCCCTTAGCGGGGGGAGCACAGATACGCAGTATTTT.

The genes are TRBV19 and TRBJ1-6, with no clear D. Germline V lookup: CDR1 LNHDA, CDR2 SQIVND (reference sequence). CDR3 length: 16 residues. Between the trimmed V and J ends, which lost 5 bases and 2 bases, there was a span of 13 bases. For the CDR3, the DNA is TGTGCCAGTAGTTTCCTGGGAAGCCCCTATAATTCACCCCTCCACTTT. Protein sequence: CASSFLGSPYNSPLHF. Variable domain in full (rest from reference TRBV19 and TRBJ1-6): DGGITQSPKYLFRKEGQNVTLSCEQNLNHDAMYWYRQDPGQGLRLIYYSQIVNDFQKGDIAEGYSVSREKKESFPLTVTSAQKNPTAFYLCASSFLGSPYNSPLHFGNGTRLTVT.